This TCR beta chain originates from a study of blood T cell repertoires in COVID-19. Study-level information: COVID-19 samples from acute and convalescent phases originated in the United States, Italy and Spain. In each case, the material was cDNA or gDNA derived from T cells, B-cell-depleted T cells, or PBMCs.

Germline V CDR1 and CDR2: SGHNT, YENEEA. The V and J ends lost 1 base and 0 bases respectively, with 8 bases between them. The CDR3 length is 15 residues. Measured with immunoSEQ multiplex PCR; TCRdb has only the in-frame clones, and not every one. Of approximately 200,000 clones detected, roughly nine tenths appear once; the ten largest clones hold around 2.2%. Sequenced sample: peripheral blood. This TCR was sampled from a woman between 50 and 59 years old with acute or convalescent COVID-19. J is TRBJ2-3 and V is TRBV11-3; D gene uncertain. CDR3 amino acids: CASSLGGSSTDTQYF. CDR3 bases: TGTGCCAGCAGCTTAGGCGGTTCTAGCACAGATACGCAGTATTTT.